Below, 9 T cell receptor beta chains from the same sample are listed, as sequenced in a study of T cells expressing NK-cell markers. TCRdb re-called the 5' RACE reads and gives one entry per CDR3 protein, without DNA. The table counts around 140,000 distinct CDR3 sequences; roughly an eighth lies in the top ten. Sequencing was done on a sample of blood T cells: a sorted CD56 or NKG2C T cell subset, CD4+ or CD8+ T cells, or bulk PBMC T cells (not recorded which). The receptors were sampled from a man aged 18 to 29 in good health.

The V call is TRBV19, the J call TRBJ2-1; the TRBD1 assignment by TCRdb is unverifiable without DNA. The CDR3 has 13 amino acids. The germline V gene encodes CDR1 LNHDA and CDR2 SQIVND (reference sequence). CDR3 sequence: CASSIKGGNEQFF.

The V gene is TRBV9, the J gene TRBJ2-2; absent DNA, TCRdb's TRBD2 call cannot be checked. The CDR3 sequence is 16 residues long. CDR1 and CDR2 (germline): SGDLS, YYNGEE. CDR3 amino acids: CASSGGLAQRLGELFF. Supplemented by reference TRBV9 and TRBJ2-2, the full variable domain reads DSGVTQTPKHLITATGQRVTLRCSPRSGDLSVYWYQQSLDQGLQFLIQYYNGEERAKGNILERFSAQQFPDLHSELNLSSLELGDSALYFCASSGGLAQRLGELFFGEGSRLTVL.

This CDR3 is CASSLAREREKNTGELFF. This sequence joins TRBV7-8 and TRBJ2-2; TCRdb reports TRBD2, a call that lacks DNA to check it against. Germline V gene sequence: CDR1 SGHVS, CDR2 FQNEAQ. The CDR3 extends over 18 amino acids.

This chain connects TRBV20-1 to TRBJ2-1; TCRdb's assignment of TRBD2 cannot be checked, as there is no DNA. The CDR3 extends over 17 amino acids. The V gene's germline CDR1 is DFQATT and CDR2 SNEGSKA (reference sequence). The CDR3 loop reads CSAREVTLAGEGNEQFF.

The rearrangement links TRBV7-9 to TRBJ1-2; TCRdb names TRBD1, which stays unverified in the absence of DNA. Germline lookup yields CDR1 SEHNR and CDR2 FQNEAQ (reference sequence). The CDR3 sequence is 17 residues long. Here the CDR3 reads CASRPDRGLVSRDGYTF.

The CDR3 is CASSTWTSGGGGGTDTQYF. V usage is TRBV6-4 and J usage is TRBJ2-3; the D gene TCRdb calls, TRBD2, cannot be checked with no DNA. There are 19 residues in the CDR3. Germline loops: CDR1 MRHNA, CDR2 SNTAGT.

The rearrangement uses TRBV11-2 and TRBJ1-4. Germline V CDR1 and CDR2: SGHAT, FQNNGV. This CDR3 has 12 residues. CDR3 loop: CASSLVGEKLFF.

This chain joins TRBV19 and TRBJ2-7; TCRdb's D call, TRBD1, is unchecked because there is no DNA. Germline CDR1 and CDR2: LNHDA and SQIVND (reference sequence). The CDR3 consists of 13 residues. CDR3 region: CASSGGGSYEQYF. Together with reference TRBV19 and TRBJ2-7, the CDR3 gives the full variable domain: DGGITQSPKYLFRKEGQNVTLSCEQNLNHDAMYWYRQDPGQGLRLIYYSQIVNDFQKGDIAEGYSVSREKKESFPLTVTSAQKNPTAFYLCASSGGGSYEQYFGPGTRLTVT.

The chain joins TRBV7-9 to TRBJ2-7; without DNA, the TCRdb call of TRBD1 cannot be checked. CDR1 and CDR2 (germline): SEHNR, FQNEAQ (reference sequence). The CDR3 runs 15 residues. CDR3 loop: CASSPPGGGFDEQYF. Together with reference TRBV7-9 and TRBJ2-7, the CDR3 gives the full variable domain: DTGVSQNPRHKITKRGQNVTFRCDPISEHNRLYWYRQTLGQGPEFLTYFQNEAQLEKSRLLSDRFSAERPKGSFSTLEIQRTEQGDSAMYLCASSPPGGGFDEQYFGPGTRLTVT.